The source of this T cell receptor (beta chain) is a study of Graves' ophthalmopathy and Graves' hyperthyroidism. Diagnosis relied on clinical symptoms, serum thyroxine, TRAb, thyroid ultrasound and orbital computed tomography. This clonotype was seen ten or more times. Its antigen remains unknown. Overall study results and limits: Among expanded thyroid clonotypes above 0.001 frequency, most also occurred in blood.

This CDR3 has 13 residues. V was shortened by 7 bases and J by 3 bases, with 15 bases between the two germline ends. Germline V CDR1 and CDR2: DFQATT, SNEGSKA (reference sequence). From RNA, the CDR3 regions of TCR beta chains were amplified and sequenced. In the first round, RT-PCR was carried out with HTBI primers, and a multiplex PCR formed the second round. Using its own MiXCR run on the multiplex PCR reads, TCRdb lists one record per CDR3 protein. Of just over 600,000 distinct CDR3 sequences listed, about a fifth are singletons. Sequenced input: peripheral blood. This receptor was identified in a woman under 30 with stable Graves' hyperthyroidism. Some clones in this sample may be carry-over from other donors' samples. V usage is TRBV20-1 and J usage is TRBJ1-1; D gene unclear. The CDR3 region is CSGSEGADTEAFF. CDR3 in DNA: TGCAGTGGGAGCGAGGGCGCGGACACTGAAGCTTTCTTT.